This TCR beta chain was profiled in a study of cytomegalovirus exposure and HLA in healthy donors. Findings of the study overall: More clonal expansion characterized HLA-associated TCR beta chains than equally common others in a later analysis. TCR beta V segments were, for the most part, productive about 87% or about 30% of the time in an earlier analysis. The authors later found most CMV-associated TCR beta chains appeared HLA-restricted.

The germline V gene encodes CDR1 SGHNT and CDR2 YYREEE (reference sequence). The CDR3 has 14 amino acids. Trimming cost V 3 bases and J 9 bases, with 13 bases left between them. To note about this clone: Its specificity is not known.

The PCR employed 60 Vbeta primers together with 13 Jbeta primers. Assay used: immunoSEQ multiplex PCR; TCRdb lists only in-frame clones, some missing. This table has fewer than 350,000 clones, approximately 90% appearing once. This receptor was identified in a woman under 30 in good health and CMV-seronegative. Material for sequencing was PBMCs. This sequence joins TRBV5-4 and TRBJ1-6; weak D call: TRBD1 (5 bases). The CDR3, as DNA: TGTGCCAGCAGCTCACTCGCAGGGTCTTCACCCCTCCACTTT. It codes for CASSSLAGSSPLHF.